The 24 T cell receptor beta chains below come from one sample, sequenced in a study of shared clonotypes between healthy human individuals. The method was immunoSEQ multiplex PCR; TCRdb's version includes in-frame clones alone and lacks a portion of them. The sample has about 960,000 clones, over 75% seen once. The sequenced material came from memory CD4+ T cells sorted from blood. The subset is: CD45RA-negative fraction. The receptors were sampled from a man aged 18 to 29 in good health.

Of note for this clone: The sample contains more than one DNA sequence encoding this CDR3. The CDR3: CASSPGGPYEQYF. In DNA, the CDR3 is TGTGCCAGCTCACCAGGGGGCCCCTACGAGCAGTACTTC. The chain employs TRBV18 and TRBJ2-7; a possible D gene is TRBD1 (6 bases). This CDR3 is 13 amino acids long. Germline V gene sequence: CDR1 KGHSH, CDR2 LQKENI. V dropped 2 bases and J dropped 2 bases, with 7 bases sitting between them.

V and J are TRBV19 and TRBJ2-2, with D perhaps matching TRBD2 (6 bases). This CDR3 region has 16 residues. Germline assignment: CDR1 LNHDA and CDR2 SQIVND (reference sequence). V gave up 3 bases and J gave up 6 bases, with 17 bases separating them. Here the CDR3 DNA reads TGTGCCAGTAGTATGAGGCCGGGCGGGGCCCCCGGGGAGCTGTTTTTT. The encoded protein is CASSMRPGGAPGELFF.

This chain connects TRBV6-6 to TRBJ2-1; unclear D gene. CDR1 MNHNY and CDR2 SVGAGI come from the germline V gene (reference sequence). Trimming left V 5 bases short and J 3 bases short, with 5 bases between. CDR3 length: 12 amino acids. The CDR3 sequence: CASSPGYNEQFF. Here the CDR3 DNA reads TGTGCCAGCAGTCCCGGCTACAATGAGCAGTTCTTC.

This rearrangement joins TRBV6-5 to TRBJ2-7; either TRBD1 or TRBD2 may fit D (5 bases each). V shed 6 bases and J shed 0 bases, with 9 bases lying between them. Germline loops: CDR1 MNHEY, CDR2 SVGAGI. This CDR3 region has 13 residues. The CDR3: CASRPGASYEQYF. The CDR3 DNA follows: TGTGCCAGCAGGCCCGGGGCCTCCTACGAGCAGTACTTC.

V usage is TRBV7-2 and J usage is TRBJ2-7; D is unresolved. This CDR3 has 12 residues. V lost 5 bases to trimming and J lost 2 bases, with 7 bases between them. Germline V gene sequence: CDR1 SGHTA, CDR2 FQGNSA. CDR3 in DNA: TGTGCCAGCAGCCCTGTCACCTACGAGCAGTACTTC. Translating it yields CASSPVTYEQYF.

A word on this clone: The sample holds other DNA sequences that translate to the same CDR3. The J gene is TRBJ2-5, the V gene TRBV20-1; D is unresolved. With 6 bases removed from V and 4 bases from J, the gap between germline ends came to 6 bases. Germline V gene sequence: CDR1 DFQATT, CDR2 SNEGSKA (reference sequence). The CDR3 has 10 residues. The CDR3 region has the DNA TGCAGTGCCAGCCCAGAGACCCAGTACTTC. This sequence encodes CSASPETQYF.

For this clone: The sample contains more than one DNA sequence encoding this CDR3. The V and J genes are TRBV4-1 and TRBJ2-7; 7 bases line up with TRBD1. The germline V gene has CDR1 MGHRA and CDR2 YSYEKL. Trimming at V came to 0 bases and at J to 0 bases, leaving 2 bases not matched to a gene. The CDR3 consists of 15 residues. CDR3 protein: CASSQDPGGSYEQYF. The CDR3 DNA is TGCGCCAGCAGCCAAGATCCAGGGGGCTCCTACGAGCAGTACTTC.

The chain has TRBV2 and TRBJ1-2; 10 bases match TRBD1. The V gene's germline CDR1 is SNHLY and CDR2 FYNNEI. This CDR3 contains 16 residues. V lost 5 bases and J lost 0; bases outside the gene matches: 6. CDR3 nucleotides: TGTGCCAGCAGTAGGACAGGGGGTGCAACTAACTATGGCTACACCTTC. It encodes CASSRTGGATNYGYTF.

The chain uses TRBV5-6 and TRBJ1-4; 10 nucleotides agree with TRBD1. The CDR3 contains 16 residues. Unmatched junction bases numbered 9, after V lost 4 bases and J lost 6 bases. The germline gives CDR1 SGHDT, CDR2 YYEEEE. CDR3 region: CASSGRQGAFDEKLFF. The CDR3 nucleotides read TGTGCCAGCAGCGGACGACAGGGGGCGTTTGATGAAAAACTGTTTTTT.

The gene calls are TRBV5-1 and TRBJ2-1; TRBD2 matches 11 bases. With 6 bases clipped from V and 8 bases from J, the junction kept 13 bases outside the gene matches. In germline, CDR1 is SGHRS, CDR2 YFSETQ. The CDR3 is made up of 16 amino acids. CDR3 loop: CASNRLAGGRGDEQFF. The CDR3, as DNA: TGCGCCAGCAATCGGCTAGCGGGGGGTCGTGGAGATGAGCAGTTCTTC.

V is TRBV19 and J is TRBJ2-5; 9 bases fit TRBD2. The V segment lost 6 bases and the J segment 5 bases; nucleotides outside the gene matches: 13. The CDR3 totals 16 residues. CDR1 is LNHDA, CDR2 SQIVND, per germline (reference sequence). The CDR3 reads CASSPRGREGRETQYF. DNA of the CDR3: TGTGCCAGTAGCCCACGGGGGCGGGAGGGCCGGGAGACCCAGTACTTC.

About this clone: This sample also contains other DNA sequences that code for the same CDR3. The chain uses TRBV10-1 and TRBJ1-6, with a weak D call TRBD1 (5 bases). The CDR3 runs 13 residues. Trimming stripped 0 bases from V and 10 bases from J, with 7 bases between. In germline, CDR1 is WNHNN, CDR2 SYGVQD (reference sequence). The CDR3 loop is CASSESRESPLHF. As DNA, the CDR3 is TGCGCCAGCAGTGAGTCCAGGGAGTCACCCCTCCACTTT.

The chain combines TRBV13 with TRBJ2-2; D unresolved. The germline V gene has CDR1 PRHDT and CDR2 FYEKMQ (reference sequence). The germline V and J ends were trimmed by 1 base and 0 bases, with 18 bases remaining between them. The CDR3 consists of 19 residues. For the CDR3, the DNA is TGTGCCAGCAGCTTAGTCGGTCCCGGCAGAACGACGAACACCGGGGAGCTGTTTTTT. Encoded protein: CASSLVGPGRTTNTGELFF.

The V and J genes are TRBV27 and TRBJ1-2; 10 bases match TRBD1. CDR1 and CDR2 (germline): MNHEY, SMNVEV (reference sequence). The CDR3 runs 14 residues. V lost 4 bases and J lost 6; bases outside the gene matches: 5. DNA of the CDR3: TGTGCCAGCAGTTCGGGGACAGGGGTAAATGGCTACACCTTC. Translating it yields CASSSGTGVNGYTF.

The chain couples TRBV2 to TRBJ2-7; a weak D match, TRBD1 (6 bases). The V gene lost 4 bases and the J gene lost 3 bases, with 13 bases spanning the gap. The CDR3 consists of 14 residues. The germline V gene has CDR1 SNHLY and CDR2 FYNNEI. The CDR3 nucleotides read TGTGCCAGCAGTGTGACAGGTAATGACTACGAGCAGTACTTC. Residues: CASSVTGNDYEQYF.

The rearrangement uses TRBV27 and TRBJ1-5, with D possibly being TRBD1 (6 bases). Deletions cut 6 bases from V and 0 bases from J, with 21 bases between. The CDR3 is 18 amino acids. Germline values: CDR1 MNHEY, CDR2 SMNVEV (reference sequence). The CDR3 spells CASSRRPNTGNSNQPQHF. CDR3 bases: TGTGCCAGCAGCCGTAGGCCTAATACAGGGAATAGCAATCAGCCCCAGCATTTT.

The chain links TRBV6-6 to TRBJ1-2; TRBD1 agrees at 8 bases. V lost 5 bases and J lost 6; bases outside the gene matches: 11. This CDR3 comprises 15 residues. CDR1 is MNHNY and CDR2 is SVGAGI in the germline V gene (reference sequence). CDR3 in DNA: TGTGCCAGCAGTGCCAGGGGCCAGGGGGCGAATGGCTACACCTTC. The encoded protein is CASSARGQGANGYTF.

In regard to this clone: At one of its ends the junction is not consistent with the germline gene, which may arise from a read error. The rearrangement links TRBV19 to TRBJ1-1; D is perhaps TRBD1 (6 bases). This CDR3 spans 15 amino acids. Looked up from germline, CDR1 is LNHDA and CDR2 is SQIVND (reference sequence). In DNA form, the CDR3 reads TGTGCCAGTGGTATAGCAGGACGGGGGGCTGCTGAAGCTTTCTTT. Its translation: CASGIAGRGAAEAFF.

Comment on this clone: A clone one base away is much larger, so this may be a read error. The rearrangement uses TRBV10-2 and TRBJ1-5, with 8 bases matching TRBD1. This CDR3 has 16 amino acids. The junction had 5 bases not matched to a gene; V was cut back by 3 bases and J by 1 base. Germline lookup yields CDR1 WSHSY and CDR2 SAAADI. Written as DNA, the CDR3 is TGCGCCAGCAGTGAAGGGACAGGCATGAGCAATCAGCCCCAGCATTTT. It yields the protein CASSEGTGMSNQPQHF.

This clone appeared once. The chain has TRBV5-4 and TRBJ2-1; D unclear. CDR3 length: 16 amino acids. CDR1 SGHNT and CDR2 YYREEE come from the germline V gene (reference sequence). V lost 4 bases and J lost 4, with 18 bases in between. The CDR3 region is CASSIHWSTAYNEQFF. The CDR3 DNA follows: TGTGCCAGCAGCATACACTGGAGTACAGCTTACAATGAGCAGTTCTTC.

The chain carries TRBV11-2 and TRBJ2-2; the D gene is possibly TRBD2 (5 bases). The CDR3 sequence is 13 residues long. Per the germline V gene, CDR1 is SGHAT and CDR2 is FQNNGV. V was trimmed by 3 bases and J by 6 bases, leaving 8 bases between them. The CDR3 loop is CASSFSEAGELFF. The CDR3 coding sequence is TGTGCCAGCAGCTTCTCGGAGGCCGGGGAGCTGTTTTTT.

The genes are TRBV25-1 and TRBJ2-5; tentatively, D is TRBD2 (5 bases). V lost 0 bases and J 5 bases, leaving 13 bases between the germline ends. Germline CDR1 is MGHDK and CDR2 is SYGVNS. The CDR3 covers 15 residues. CDR3: CASSEYRGRSETQYF. CDR3 DNA: TGTGCCAGCAGTGAATACCGGGGTCGGTCGGAGACCCAGTACTTC.

On this clone itself: Other DNA sequences from this sample encode an identical CDR3 as well. The V call is TRBV5-1, the J call TRBJ1-3, with unresolved D. Trimming removed 0 bases from V and 0 bases from J, with 7 bases in between. Germline values: CDR1 SGHRS, CDR2 YFSETQ. The CDR3 consists of 15 residues. CDR3 nucleotides: TGCGCCAGCAGCTTGGACGGAGTCTCTGGAAACACCATATATTTT. Its translation is CASSLDGVSGNTIYF.

This clone was observed a handful of times. The V gene is TRBV6-1, the J gene TRBJ1-4; TRBD1 might be the D (5 bases). V lost 5 bases to trimming and J lost 7 bases, with 11 bases between them. The germline V gene has CDR1 MNHNS and CDR2 SASEGT. The CDR3 sequence is 13 residues long. The CDR3 sequence is CASSTIQGEKLFF. In DNA, the CDR3 is TGTGCCAGCAGTACCATCCAGGGTGAAAAACTGTTTTTT.